This T cell receptor (beta chain) comes out of a study of blood T cell repertoires in COVID-19. Germline assignment: CDR1 SGHRS and CDR2 YFSETQ. The ends were cut back, 1 base at V and 7 bases at J, with 15 bases in the middle. CDR3 size: 15 residues. Produced via immunoSEQ multiplex PCR; TCRdb's table is partial and in-frame only. The profile shows under 50,000 clones, about 88% of them singletons. This TCR was recovered from a man between 65 and 80 years old with active COVID-19. The V gene is TRBV5-1, the J gene TRBJ2-1, with a tentative D call TRBD2 (6 bases). The sample was peripheral blood. The CDR3 DNA is TGCGCCAGCAGCTTGACTGCCGGGAGCGGAAATGAGCAGTTCTTC. Translating gives CASSLTAGSGNEQFF.